This T cell receptor beta chain was retrieved from a study of cytomegalovirus exposure and HLA in healthy donors. PCR amplification relied on 60 Vbeta primers (plus 13 Jbeta primers). Some clones are missing from TCRdb's copy, which holds only in-frame ones; the method was immunoSEQ multiplex PCR. The sample shows some 110,000 clones, about 86% of them seen only once. Germline-derived CDR1 and CDR2 are GTSNPN and SVGIG (reference sequence). This CDR3 has 13 residues. Between the trimmed V and J ends, which lost 2 bases and 4 bases, there was a span of 9 bases. Sequencing input: PBMCs. This rearrangement joins TRBV30 to TRBJ1-3; D possibly corresponds to TRBD1 (5 bases). The clonotype originates from a woman aged 25 to 39 in good health and CMV-seronegative. CDR3 bases: TGTGCCTGGAGTCGGGGGATCGGAAACACCATATATTTT. This codes for CAWSRGIGNTIYF.